The T cell receptor beta chain described here comes from a study of Ad26.COV2.S vaccination and SARS-CoV-2 variants (dated by TCRdb to 2020 to 2023). Regarding the research as a whole: Vaccine-arm donors came from COV1001, a multicentre, randomized, double-blind, placebo-controlled phase I-IIa trial of Ad26.COV2.S in healthy adults. Ad26.COV2.S was given intramuscularly at 5x10^10 or 1x10^11 viral particles, as a single shot or as two shots 56 days apart. Sequencing of the TCRbeta repertoire served to evaluate the specificity and breadth of SARS-CoV-2-reactive T cell receptors following Ad26.COV2.S vaccination. A total of 32 samples were included in the TCR-sequenced set, comprising roughly 19 Ad26.COV2.S vaccine recipients, 5 placebo recipients and 8 SARS-CoV-2 convalescent individuals. Participants in the trial were split at random into five groups of five each, receiving low-dose or high-dose Ad26.COV2.S once or twice, or else placebo on both occasions. Blinding of investigators to trial group allocation was maintained during experiments and outcome assessment.

The immunoSEQ Assay was used to sequence TCRbeta CDR3 regions. After extraction, genomic DNA underwent amplification by bias-controlled multiplex PCR, followed by high-throughput sequencing. In the original analysis: To quantify the absolute abundance of every unique TCRbeta CDR3 region, sequences were collapsed and filtered. T cell fraction was estimated by normalizing TCRbeta template counts to usable DNA, which was measured by amplifying reference genes present in all nucleated cells. Repertoire TCRs were annotated as SARS-CoV-2-specific when V gene, CDR3 amino acid sequence and J gene were exactly matched to a known reactive TCR set. The reference SARS-CoV-2 TCR set was derived from MIRA and filtered for enrichment in COVID-19-positive ImmuneCODE repertoires, a step that removed public or cross-reactive TCRs. Drawing on the MIRA antigens, annotated TCRs were analysed further at the level of specific ORF or position within ORF. Depth was the summed frequency of annotated unique rearrangements, while breadth was defined as annotated unique rearrangements over total unique productive rearrangements. Two-sided Wilcoxon rank-sum tests were applied when comparing TCR breadth between groups. TCRdb re-hosts the immuneACCESS table, in-frame sequences only. Its copies lack some clones; in the studies checked, an unresolved V gene accounts for under half of them, and the cause for the rest is not known. V and J calls and clone size are given by that table; D and trimming were obtained from the DNA. The sample profile shows about 370,000 clones; 75% to 90% of them were found once. The ten largest clonotypes hold 3.5% of the sample.

Points the paper makes about the study in general: Vaccine and placebo recipients had comparable non-spike TCR breadth, which fits with the vaccine containing only spike. After vaccination, substantial breadth of spike-specific CD8+ and CD4+ T cell responses was reported. According to the authors, total T cell responses may have been underestimated by the TCR breadth and depth analyses. The study lacked the statistical power to compare responses across vaccine doses or regimens. Higher spike-specific TCR breadth was observed in Ad26.COV2.S recipients than in placebo recipients (P = 0.0014).

Taken with the paper, the label for treatment or condition translates to: about 20 received Ad26.COV2.S at low or high dose, single or two shots; 5 received placebo; per-sample allocation not given. For vaccine and placebo recipients, the sequenced repertoires came from samples collected on day 63 after the first injection. Cohort 1b enrolled 25 or so adults aged 18-55 years at a single site in Boston, USA, between 29 July and 7 August 2020. Ad26.COV2.S was a replication-incompetent adenovirus type 26 vector expressing a prefusion-stabilized SARS-CoV-2 spike protein from the original Wuhan strain. The CDR3 runs 12 residues from the cysteine to the phenylalanine. The read is trimmed to its CDR3 DNA, 36 bases read in frame from base 1. The CDR1 and CDR2 encoded by the germline V gene are SNHLY and FYNNEI. Regarding this clone: It has no known antigen specificity. Germline is not matched at one junction end, which may reflect a read error.

The chain is assembled from TRBV2 and TRBJ1-6, with the D segment identity uncertain. The sample was peripheral blood, taken in a trial of Ad26.COV2.S vaccine versus placebo. The TCR sequence derives from a person between 18 and 65 years old who received the Ad26.COV2.S COVID-19 vaccine or a placebo. The CDR3 protein is CASKTHNSPLHF. In nucleotide form, the sequence is TGTGCCAGCAAGACCCATAACTCACCCCTCCACTTT.